This entry is about one T cell receptor (beta chain). Its antigen is not identified. This CDR3 has 16 residues. With V trimmed by 3 bases and J by 5 bases, 7 bases remained unmatched. Germline lookup yields CDR1 SGHTA and CDR2 FQGNSA. Assay: immunoSEQ multiplex PCR; the TCRdb copy retains only in-frame clones and omits some. The repertoire holds roughly 61,000 clones, with roughly nine tenths as singletons. The sample belongs to a study of lymphopenia after photon versus proton radiotherapy. Findings and caveats of the study: Only patients who died were analyzed for survival; proton advantage is unproven.

Sequences were derived from peripheral blood, sampled from a patient treated with proton-based radiotherapy. The TCR originated in a man older than 75 with esophageal cancer. The chain couples TRBV7-2 to TRBJ1-1, with TRBD1 identical over 12 bases. The CDR3 sequence is CASSFSGTGGSTEAFF. The DNA for the CDR3 is TGTGCCAGCAGCTTCTCCGGGACAGGGGGCAGTACTGAAGCTTTCTTT.